Included here is one T cell receptor (beta chain) sequence, with context. Its target is unknown. The PCR contained 60 Vbeta and 13 Jbeta primers. Sequenced by immunoSEQ multiplex PCR; TCRdb stores in-frame clones only, minus some. The sample holds around 36,000 clones. Germline V gene sequence: CDR1 SNHLY, CDR2 FYNNEI. The CDR3 is made up of 16 amino acids. The V gene end was trimmed by 3 bases and the J gene end by 3 bases; junction bases not matched to a gene: 8. The source of the sample is a study of cytomegalovirus exposure and HLA in healthy donors. General study points: A further, later analysis showed that HLA-associated TCR beta chains (compared with equally common others) were more clonally expanded. The Asian-associated ancestry cluster reportedly had fewer N-insertions than the approximately 700-donor mean in a later analysis. With high specificity and sensitivity, the classifier reportedly diagnosed cytomegalovirus status.

Material for sequencing was PBMCs. This receptor was identified in a woman aged 25 to 45 in good health and CMV-seropositive. V and J are TRBV2 and TRBJ1-5; 7 nucleotides line up with TRBD1. The CDR3 bases are TGTGCCAGCAGTGAGGCCCCAGGGGGTTCCAATCAGCCCCAGCATTTT. It translates to CASSEAPGGSNQPQHF.